Listed here are 14 T cell receptor beta chains from one sample, sequenced in a study of blood T cell repertoires in COVID-19. Libraries were prepared by immunoSEQ multiplex PCR; TCRdb keeps only in-frame clonotypes and omits some of them. The sample includes 65,000 to 90,000 clones, 83% of them seen just once. Material for sequencing was peripheral blood. All receptors derive from a woman older than 75 with acute or convalescent COVID-19.

J is TRBJ2-5 and V is TRBV7-2; TRBD1 aligns across 9 bases. The V segment lost 5 bases and the J segment 1 base; nucleotides outside the gene matches: 14. Germline V gives CDR1 SGHTA, CDR2 FQGNSA. The CDR3 runs to 18 residues. The CDR3 spells CASSRLLTGGPFQETQYF. In nucleotides, the CDR3 is TGTGCCAGCAGCCGCCTACTTACAGGGGGCCCTTTCCAAGAGACCCAGTACTTC.

In its sample, this clone was seen once. The gene calls are TRBV6-5 and TRBJ2-7; the D gene is possibly TRBD1 (6 bases). The CDR3 runs to 13 residues. The V and J ends lost 6 bases and 1 base respectively, with 10 bases between them. CDR1 and CDR2 from the germline V gene are MNHEY and SVGAGI. The CDR3 spells CASRRTGSYEQYF. The DNA of the CDR3 is TGTGCCAGCAGACGAACAGGGTCCTACGAGCAGTACTTC.

The chain couples TRBV4-1 to TRBJ2-2; 8 positions agree with TRBD2. After removal of 1 base from V and 4 bases from J, the junction contained 5 bases not matched to a gene. The CDR3 spans 16 residues. CDR1 MGHRA and CDR2 YSYEKL come from the germline V gene. CDR3 DNA: TGCGCCAGCAGCCAAGGGCCTAGCGGGTTCACCGGGGAGCTGTTTTTT. It specifies CASSQGPSGFTGELFF.

The table lists this clone with a few counts. The CDR3 reads CASSEGAGGPTGELFF. The CDR3 DNA reads as TGTGCCAGCAGTGAAGGAGCGGGAGGTCCCACCGGGGAGCTGTTTTTT. The chain is built from TRBV2 and TRBJ2-2; 9 nucleotides match TRBD2. V was clipped by 1 base and J by 4 bases; unmatched bases: 4. This CDR3 contains 16 residues. Germline CDR1 and CDR2: SNHLY and FYNNEI.

The V and J genes are TRBV19 and TRBJ2-3, with a possible D match to TRBD2 (5 bases). The germline V gene has CDR1 LNHDA and CDR2 SQIVND (reference sequence). V lost 4 bases and J 0 bases, leaving 11 bases between the germline ends. The CDR3 runs to 15 residues. The CDR3 region has the DNA TGTGCCAGTAGTAGGTTCCGGGGAAGCACAGATACGCAGTATTTT. Translating it yields CASSRFRGSTDTQYF.

The rearrangement links TRBV6-5 to TRBJ2-7; TRBD2 aligns across 14 bases. The CDR3 loop spans 16 amino acids. Losses at the gene ends were 0 bases for V and 9 bases for J; bases not matched to a gene: 7. Per the germline V gene, CDR1 is MNHEY and CDR2 is SVGAGI. In nucleotides, the CDR3 is TGTGCCAGCAGTTACTCGAGGGGACTAGCGGGAGAAAGGCAGTACTTC. Protein sequence: CASSYSRGLAGERQYF.

The chain links TRBV24-1 to TRBJ2-2; 8 bases agree with TRBD1. J gave up 4 bases and V 0 bases, and 3 bases lay outside the gene matches. The CDR3 covers 16 residues. Germline loops: CDR1 KGHDR, CDR2 SFDVKD. The CDR3 nucleotides read TGTGCCACCAGTGATTTGAATGGACAGGGCACCGGGGAGCTGTTTTTT. Encoded protein: CATSDLNGQGTGELFF.

This rearrangement joins TRBV27 to TRBJ2-7; D is uncertain. From germline, CDR1 is MNHEY and CDR2 SMNVEV (reference sequence). V shed 3 bases and J shed 0 bases, with 6 bases lying between them. The CDR3 is made up of 13 amino acids. CDR3 nucleotide sequence: TGTGCCAGCAGTTTCCAGGACTCCTACGAGCAGTACTTC. Encoded protein: CASSFQDSYEQYF.

The rearrangement links TRBV7-2 to TRBJ2-7, with D possibly TRBD2 on 5 matching bases. Trimming shortened V by 4 bases and J by 3 bases, and 16 bases separated the two germline ends. Per germline, CDR1 SGHTA and CDR2 FQGNSA. This CDR3 has 15 amino acids. The CDR3 nucleotides read TGTGCCAGCAGCTCAAGTGCTAGCAAGGGCTACGAGCAGTACTTC. This codes for CASSSSASKGYEQYF.

This clone was recorded only once. This CDR3 is CASSLGLAGSQETQYF. The CDR3 coding sequence is TGTGCCAGCAGCCTGGGACTAGCGGGCTCCCAAGAGACCCAGTACTTC. The genes are TRBV2 and TRBJ2-5; 12 bases fit TRBD2. The CDR3 is 16 amino acids. The ends lost 6 bases at V and 1 base at J; junction bases unmatched: 6. Germline CDR1 SNHLY, CDR2 FYNNEI.

This clone has only one observation. This sequence joins TRBV13 and TRBJ2-5, with TRBD2 as a possible D gene (6 bases). Germline CDR1 and CDR2: PRHDT and FYEKMQ (reference sequence). The CDR3 runs to 15 residues. Between the trimmed V and J ends, which lost 5 bases and 5 bases, there was a span of 18 bases. The CDR3 here is CASSPRDSLGETQYF. The CDR3 nucleotides read TGTGCCAGCAGCCCTCGGGACTCCCTGGGGGAGACCCAGTACTTC.

This chain joins TRBV5-1 and TRBJ2-7; the D gene is possibly TRBD1 (5 bases). Trimming removed 0 bases from V and 0 bases from J, with 13 bases in between. The CDR3 length is 16 residues. Per the germline V gene, CDR1 is SGHRS and CDR2 is YFSETQ. The CDR3: CASSLVGQGVSYEQYF. The CDR3, as DNA: TGCGCCAGCAGCTTGGTAGGCCAGGGTGTCTCCTACGAGCAGTACTTC.

CDR3 DNA: TGCGCCAGCAGCTCCACAGGGGTTGGTCAGCCCCAGCATTTT. It specifies CASSSTGVGQPQHF. The genes are TRBV5-1 and TRBJ1-5; 7 nucleotides line up with TRBD1. The CDR3 is made up of 14 amino acids. V shed 3 bases and J 6 bases; nucleotides not matched to a gene: 6. CDR1 SGHRS and CDR2 YFSETQ come from the germline V gene.

The chain joins TRBV29-1 to TRBJ1-2, with 8 positions matching TRBD1. The CDR3 has 13 amino acids. CDR1 and CDR2 from the germline V gene are SQVTM and ANQGSEA. After removal of 6 bases from V and 6 bases from J, the junction contained 9 bases not matched to a gene. CDR3 amino acids: CSVTVQGANGYTF. CDR3 bases: TGCAGCGTCACAGTTCAGGGGGCGAATGGCTACACCTTC.